This is a list of T cell receptor beta chains from one sample in a study of blood T cell repertoires in COVID-19. Sequenced by immunoSEQ multiplex PCR; TCRdb stores in-frame clones only, minus some. The table lists approximately 150,000 clones, 75% to 90% of them singletons, with approximately 4.1% in the top ten. Sequences were obtained from peripheral blood. The receptors come from a woman in her sixties or seventies with active or convalescent COVID-19. The CDR3 runs from the conserved cysteine through the conserved F or W. The order of the fields is clone size, D gene, V gene, J gene, CDR3 DNA, CDR3 protein. The D gene is left open where the match is weak. Clone size is not always given. Where it is, it says once, few, many or a class for expanded clones.

>-|TRBD1|TRBV6-5|TRBJ1-5
TGTGCCAGCAGCGGGACAGGGGGGGTTGGTCAGCCCCAGCATTTT
CASSGTGGVGQPQHF
>-|-|TRBV18|TRBJ1-6
TGTGCCAGCTCACCGGAGGGCAGCCAGAATTCACCCCTCCACTTT
CASSPEGSQNSPLHF
>-|-|TRBV6-2/TRBV6-3|TRBJ1-6
TGTGCCAGCAGTTACCCTGATAATTCACCCCTCCACTTT
CASSYPDNSPLHF
>-|TRBD1|TRBV5-6|TRBJ1-5
TGTGCCAGCAGCAAAACAGGGGGTCGGGGCAATCAGCCCCAGCATTTT
CASSKTGGRGNQPQHF
>-|-|TRBV7-2|TRBJ1-2
TGTGCCAGCAGCTTAGCTGGTGTAGGGGACTATGGCTACACCTTC
CASSLAGVGDYGYTF
>-|-|TRBV19|TRBJ1-1
TGTGCCAGTAGATCCTGGGTTGGAGGTTCGAACACTGAAGCTTTCTTT
CASRSWVGGSNTEAFF
>-|-|TRBV13|TRBJ1-1
TGTGCCAGCAGCTTCAGACAGGCGAACACTGAAGCTTTCTTT
CASSFRQANTEAFF
>-|-|TRBV6-5|TRBJ2-3
TGTGCCAGCAGTTACTCAAGACAGTACACAGATACGCAGTATTTT
CASSYSRQYTDTQYF
>-|TRBD1|TRBV7-2|TRBJ2-2
TGTGCCAGCAGCTTGGACAGGGGTACCGGGGAGCTGTTTTTT
CASSLDRGTGELFF
>-|-|TRBV27|TRBJ1-5
TGTGCCAGCAGTTTATCGGGCAGGGTCAATCAGCCCCAGCATTTT
CASSLSGRVNQPQHF
>-|-|TRBV12-3/TRBV12-4|TRBJ2-5
TGTGCCAGCAGCCCTGGACTGGGAAAGACCCAGTACTTC
CASSPGLGKTQYF
>-|-|TRBV27|TRBJ2-7
TGTGCCAGCAGTCTAGGGGCCGGGCGGGGGCCCTACGAGCAGTACTTC
CASSLGAGRGPYEQYF
>-|-|TRBV18|TRBJ1-6
TGTGCCAGCTCACGGGGCGTCAACAGTCTTAATTCACCCCTCCACTTT
CASSRGVNSLNSPLHF
>-|-|TRBV4-1|TRBJ1-3
TGCGCCAGCAGCCAAGATAGTCTTTTCGGTGTCCGCTCTGGAAACACCATATATTTT
CASSQDSLFGVRSGNTIYF
>few|-|TRBV10-3|TRBJ2-1
TGTGCCATCAGTGAGCGGTTCGAGCAGTTCTTC
CAISERFEQFF
>-|-|TRBV9|TRBJ1-6
TGTGCCAGCAGCGCCAAAGGAGCCTCAAGCTCCTATAATTCACCCCTCCACTTT
CASSAKGASSSYNSPLHF
>-|TRBD1|TRBV5-1|TRBJ1-3
TGCGCCAGCAGAGCACAGGGGGCGTCGGGAAACACCATATATTTT
CASRAQGASGNTIYF
>-|-|TRBV6-2/TRBV6-3|TRBJ1-1
TGTGCCAGCAGTTACTCGCAGATGAACACTGAAGCTTTCTTT
CASSYSQMNTEAFF
>-|-|TRBV7-7|TRBJ2-3
TGTGCTAGCAGCTTTGGCAACACAGATACGCAGTATTTT
CASSFGNTDTQYF
>-|-|TRBV2|TRBJ2-2
TGTGCCAGCAGTGAGATCGACAGGAGGCTGTTTTTT
CASSEIDRRLFF
>-|TRBD1|TRBV6-5|TRBJ2-1
TGTGCCAGCACCGGGGACAGGGCCTCCTACAATGAGCAGTTCTTC
CASTGDRASYNEQFF
>few|TRBD1|TRBV5-6|TRBJ1-2
TGTGCCAGCAGCGCAAGACAGGGTTGGAACTATGGCTACACCTTC
CASSARQGWNYGYTF
>-|-|TRBV18|TRBJ1-1
TGTGCCAGCTCACCAGAGACAGGGAACACTGAAGCTTTCTTT
CASSPETGNTEAFF
>-|-|TRBV9|TRBJ1-4
TGTGCCAGCAGCGTAAACTGGGGAGGGTCTAATGAAAAACTGTTTTTT
CASSVNWGGSNEKLFF
>-|TRBD1|TRBV10-3|TRBJ2-5
TGTGCCATCTCAGGGGGCGAAGAGACCCAGTACTTC
CAISGGEETQYF
>-|TRBD1|TRBV3-1/TRBV3-2|TRBJ1-2
TGTGCCAGCAGGCCAACCGGGACAGGGGTCGGCTACACCTTC
CASRPTGTGVGYTF
>once|TRBD1|TRBV5-1|TRBJ2-2
TGCGCCAGCAGCGAGGGGACAGGGTCAGCCGGGGAGCTGTTTTTT
CASSEGTGSAGELFF
>-|-|TRBV6-5|TRBJ2-7
TGTGCCAGCAGTAGCCGTTACGAGCAGTACTTC
CASSSRYEQYF
>-|TRBD1|TRBV12-5|TRBJ1-2
TGTGCTAGTGCCGGGACAGGCCCAGGAAGAGGCTACACCTTC
CASAGTGPGRGYTF
>-|TRBD2|TRBV13|TRBJ2-1
TGTGCCAGCAGCTTAGAGCGGGGGGGGCAGGTTGGTGAGCAGTTCTTC
CASSLERGGQVGEQFF
>-|-|TRBV18|TRBJ2-7
TGTGCCAGCTCACCACCGGCGGGGTACGAGCAGTACTTC
CASSPPAGYEQYF
>once|-|TRBV5-1|TRBJ2-3
TGCGCCAGCAGATCAATGGGACTGAACACAGATACGCAGTATTTT
CASRSMGLNTDTQYF
>-|TRBD2|TRBV7-2|TRBJ2-5
TGTGCCAGCAGCCTAGATAGCGGGCAAGAGACCCAGTACTTC
CASSLDSGQETQYF
>-|-|TRBV23-1|TRBJ1-3
TGCGCCAGCAGTCCCTATCCGGGAAATCGGCATGGAAACACCATATATTTT
CASSPYPGNRHGNTIYF
>-|TRBD2|TRBV4-1|TRBJ2-5
TGCGCCAGCAGCCAAGTGTGGTCGAGCGGGGGGCACCCCGGGGAGACCCAGTACTTC
CASSQVWSSGGHPGETQYF
>-|TRBD1|TRBV10-3|TRBJ2-7
TGTGCCATCAGTGAGTCGGGGACAGTGACCTACGAGCAGTACTTC
CAISESGTVTYEQYF
>-|TRBD1|TRBV6-1|TRBJ2-3
TGTGCCAGCAGTGAAACTACAGGGGTCACAGATACGCAGTATTTT
CASSETTGVTDTQYF
>-|-|TRBV6-5|TRBJ1-3
TGTGCCAGCACTGTTACTCTAGGCTCTGGAAACACCATATATTTT
CASTVTLGSGNTIYF
>-|-|TRBV7-9|TRBJ1-5
TGTGCCAGCAGCTTAGGGGCGGGGGAACAGCCCCAGCATTTT
CASSLGAGEQPQHF
>-|-|TRBV29-1|TRBJ2-7
TGCAGCGTTGCACAATCCTACGAGCAGTACTTC
CSVAQSYEQYF
>-|-|TRBV29-1|TRBJ2-1
TGCAGCGTTGAGGACGACAGCTCCTACAATGAGCAGTTCTTC
CSVEDDSSYNEQFF
>-|-|TRBV27|TRBJ1-4
TGTGCCAGCAGTGACGCGGCAGGGTCTTATGAAAAACTGTTTTTT
CASSDAAGSYEKLFF